These 16 T cell receptor beta chains originate from one sample sequenced in a study of spatial heterogeneity in lung cancer. Time point denoted: sample taken at primary tumor resection. Sequencing was performed on whole RNA extracted from tumor and nontumor lung tissue, or from frozen PBMC, and the material was left unsorted. TCRdb independently ran MiXCR on the 5' RACE reads; one entry per CDR3 protein. The sample has tens of thousands of distinct CDR3 sequences; roughly 5.2% are singletons. Material: PBMCs, obtained at surgery. These receptors were taken from a male donor with early-stage non-small cell lung cancer.

This clonotype has at least ten counts. V is TRBV7-2 and J is TRBJ2-7; D perhaps matches TRBD2 (6 bases). Trimming removed 3 bases from V and 3 bases from J, with 18 bases in between. There are 16 residues in the CDR3. The germline V gene encodes CDR1 SGHTA and CDR2 FQGNSA. The CDR3, as DNA: TGTGCCAGCAGCTTTAGCCCCGGAGGGACTGGCTACGAGCAGTACTTC. As protein: CASSFSPGGTGYEQYF.

The chain combines TRBV30 with TRBJ2-1, with TRBD2 identical over 10 bases. This CDR3 spans 17 amino acids. Germline V lookup: CDR1 GTSNPN, CDR2 SVGIG (reference sequence). V dropped 1 base and J dropped 0; count of bases not matched to a gene: 6. For the CDR3, the DNA is TGTGCCTGGAGTGCCATTAGCGGGAGGTACTCCTACAATGAGCAGTTCTTC. Protein sequence: CAWSAISGRYSYNEQFF.

The J gene is TRBJ2-4, the V gene TRBV6-2 or TRBV6-3, with 7 bases fitting TRBD2. Trimming at V came to 7 bases and at J to 0 bases, leaving 6 bases not matched to a gene. The CDR3 consists of 15 residues. Germline CDR1 and CDR2: MNHEY and SVGEGT. The CDR3 region has the DNA TGTGCCAGCAAGGAGGCGGGAGTAGCCAAAAACATTCAGTACTTC. Protein: CASKEAGVAKNIQYF.

This clonotype was recorded at least ten times. The CDR3 bases are TGTGCCAGCAGCCGTGGTGGGAGCAATCAGCCCCAGCATTTT. As protein: CASSRGGSNQPQHF. The chain joins TRBV6-5 to TRBJ1-5; D ambiguous. Trimming removed 6 bases from V and 1 base from J, with 10 bases in between. The CDR3 contains 14 residues. In germline, CDR1 is MNHEY, CDR2 SVGAGI.

Ten or more counts support this clonotype. The chain uses TRBV5-1 and TRBJ2-7, with TRBD1 matching over 9 bases. Germline V lookup: CDR1 SGHRS, CDR2 YFSETQ. There are 18 residues in the CDR3. V was clipped by 2 bases and J by 2 bases; unmatched bases: 14. The CDR3 nucleotides are TGCGCCAGCAGCTTCGACAGGGGGGGTCATCCTAAAACCTACGAGCAGTACTTC. Translating gives CASSFDRGGHPKTYEQYF.

This clonotype was found many times. This sequence joins TRBV18 and TRBJ2-7; the D gene is possibly TRBD1 (5 bases). The CDR3 extends over 12 amino acids. Trimming removed 3 bases at V and 5 bases at J, with 8 bases between. Germline values: CDR1 KGHSH, CDR2 LQKENI. The CDR3 sequence is CASSPARDEQYF. Here the CDR3 DNA reads TGTGCCAGCTCACCGGCCAGGGACGAGCAGTACTTC.

This clonotype was seen many times. The chain combines TRBV7-2 with TRBJ1-5; 9 positions match TRBD1. The V segment lost 5 bases and the J segment 4 bases; nucleotides outside the gene matches: 6. CDR1 is SGHTA, CDR2 FQGNSA, per germline. The CDR3 spans 15 residues. The DNA for the CDR3 is TGTGCCAGCAGCCGTGACAGGGGGAGTAATCAGCCCCAGCATTTT. It codes for CASSRDRGSNQPQHF.

The V call is TRBV29-1, the J call TRBJ2-7; 12 bases fit TRBD2. The CDR3 is 15 residues long. Germline V gives CDR1 SQVTM, CDR2 ANQGSEA. V was pared by 4 bases and J by 6 bases, with 10 bases of the junction left unmatched. CDR3 sequence reads: CSVVGLAGGASEQYF. The CDR3 coding sequence is TGCAGCGTTGTCGGGCTAGCGGGAGGGGCCTCCGAGCAGTACTTC.

The sample holds many counts of this clonotype. This chain uses TRBV5-1 with TRBJ2-3; no clear D gene. This CDR3 is 12 amino acids long. Germline CDR1 and CDR2: SGHRS and YFSETQ. With 4 bases removed from V and 0 bases from J, the gap between germline ends came to 3 bases. The CDR3 nucleotides are TGCGCCAGCAGCGAAAGCACAGATACGCAGTATTTT. It is translated as CASSESTDTQYF.

This clonotype came up many times. J is TRBJ2-3 and V is TRBV20-1; TRBD2 is a possible D gene (6 bases). This CDR3 spans 15 amino acids. Germline CDR1 and CDR2: DFQATT and SNEGSKA (reference sequence). Trimming removed 5 bases at V and 3 bases at J, with 18 bases between. The CDR3 DNA is TGCAGTGCTGGGGGTAGCGGAGAGGAGACAGATACGCAGTATTTT. Its translation: CSAGGSGEETDTQYF.

This clonotype was detected ten times or more. This rearrangement joins TRBV28 to TRBJ2-1; no clear D gene. Germline assignment: CDR1 MDHEN and CDR2 SYDVKM. The CDR3 spans 15 residues. The germline V and J ends were trimmed by 7 bases and 7 bases, with 20 bases remaining between them. This CDR3 is CASTTPSRKVNEQFF. Here the CDR3 DNA reads TGTGCCAGCACTACCCCATCCAGGAAGGTGAATGAGCAGTTCTTC.

The chain recombines TRBV14 with TRBJ2-1; 9 nucleotides agree with TRBD2. The V gene end was trimmed by 4 bases and the J gene end by 2 bases; junction bases not matched to a gene: 3. CDR3 length: 15 residues. From germline, CDR1 is SGHDN and CDR2 FVKESK. The chain's CDR3 is CASSRTSEAYNEQFF. CDR3 DNA: TGTGCCAGCAGCCGGACTAGCGAGGCCTACAATGAGCAGTTCTTC. The whole variable domain, filled in from reference TRBV14 and TRBJ2-1, reads EAGVTQFPSHSVIEKGQTVTLRCDPISGHDNLYWYRRVMGKEIKFLLHFVKESKQDESGMPNNRFLAERTGGTYSTLKVQPAELEDSGVYFCASSRTSEAYNEQFFGPGTRLTVL.

There are a few counts of this clonotype. The chain joins TRBV12-3 or TRBV12-4 to TRBJ2-5; 7 bases match TRBD1. CDR3 length: 14 residues. J was trimmed by 4 bases and V by 5 bases; bases with no gene match: 7. CDR3 loop: CASSPRQGTETQYF. CDR3 DNA sequence: TGTGCCAGCAGTCCTAGACAGGGAACAGAGACCCAGTACTTC.

This clonotype was picked up many times. The V call is TRBV20-1, the J call TRBJ1-1; 7 bases are a match to TRBD1. Germline CDR1 and CDR2: DFQATT and SNEGSKA (reference sequence). CDR3 length equals 15 residues. J was trimmed by 3 bases and V by 0 bases; bases with no gene match: 7. CDR3 in DNA: TGCAGTGCTAGAGATCCCGGGACAGTTGACACTGAAGCTTTCTTT. Its protein is CSARDPGTVDTEAFF.

Many counts were recorded for this clonotype. V is TRBV29-1 and J is TRBJ2-5, with TRBD2 identical over 7 bases. V shed 2 bases and J 4 bases; nucleotides not matched to a gene: 7. This CDR3 is built from 14 residues. CDR1 is SQVTM, CDR2 ANQGSEA, per germline. The CDR3 spells CSVEKGGEGETQYF. The CDR3 DNA is TGCAGCGTTGAAAAGGGCGGGGAGGGAGAGACCCAGTACTTC.

The CDR3 DNA follows: TGTGCCACCTCCGGAGGTGAGGACCACAATGAGCAGTTCTTC. Translation: CATSGGEDHNEQFF. The J gene is TRBJ2-1, the V gene TRBV24-1; D is perhaps TRBD2 (5 bases). Per germline, CDR1 KGHDR and CDR2 SFDVKD. V was cut by 9 bases and J by 5 bases, with 16 bases left in between. The length of the CDR3 is 14 residues.